This entry features one T cell receptor beta chain sequence. Its antigen is unidentified. Trimming cost V 2 bases and J 0 bases, with 8 bases left between them. Germline V gives CDR1 SGHTA, CDR2 FQGNSA. CDR3 size: 14 residues. The source of the sample is a study of T cell responses to AZD1222 COVID-19 vaccine. Whole-study results and caveats: Recipients of AZD1222 seropositive at baseline numbered only five or six. Two AZD1222 administrations were followed by greater Spike-specific TCR breadth and depth. Most donors were white British and more were female, and clonal diversity was possibly underestimated. Repertoires were obtained only post-peak T cell response.

The repertoire was sequenced with immunoSEQ multiplex PCR; TCRdb's copy has only in-frame clones and lacks some. The table has about 150,000 clones, approximately 92% seen once; the top ten hold more than 3%. This TCR was recovered from an adult who received the AZD1222 COVID-19 vaccine. V is TRBV7-2 and J is TRBJ2-7; D is uncertain. The sample consisted of peripheral blood, taken 28 days after the second AZD1222 dose. Here the CDR3 reads CASSLKTTSYEQYF. The CDR3 bases are TGTGCCAGCAGCTTAAAAACTACCTCCTACGAGCAGTACTTC.